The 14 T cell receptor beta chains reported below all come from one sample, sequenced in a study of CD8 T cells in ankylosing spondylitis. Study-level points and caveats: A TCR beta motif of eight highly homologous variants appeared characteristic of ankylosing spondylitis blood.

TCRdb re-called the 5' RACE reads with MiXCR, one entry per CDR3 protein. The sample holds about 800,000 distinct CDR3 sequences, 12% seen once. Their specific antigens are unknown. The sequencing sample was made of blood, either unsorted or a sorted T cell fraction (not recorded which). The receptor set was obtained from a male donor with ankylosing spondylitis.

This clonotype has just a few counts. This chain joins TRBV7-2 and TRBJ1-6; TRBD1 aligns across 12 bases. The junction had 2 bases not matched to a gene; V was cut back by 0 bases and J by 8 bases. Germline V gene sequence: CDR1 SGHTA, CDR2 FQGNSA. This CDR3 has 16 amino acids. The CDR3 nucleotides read TGTGCCAGCAGCTTAGCGGGACAGGGGGCATATTCACCCCTCCACTTT. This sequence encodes CASSLAGQGAYSPLHF. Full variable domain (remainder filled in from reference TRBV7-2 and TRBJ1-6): GAGVSQSPSNKVTEKGKDVELRCDPISGHTALYWYRQSLGQGLEFLIYFQGNSAPDKSGLPSDRFSAERTGGSVSTLTIQRTQQEDSAVYLCASSLAGQGAYSPLHFGNGTRLTVT.

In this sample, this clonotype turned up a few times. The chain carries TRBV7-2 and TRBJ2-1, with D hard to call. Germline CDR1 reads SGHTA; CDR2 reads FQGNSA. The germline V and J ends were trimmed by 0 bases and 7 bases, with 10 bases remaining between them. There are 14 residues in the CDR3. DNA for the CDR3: TGTGCCAGCAGCTTAGCATTACTCACTAATGAGCAGTTCTTC. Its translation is CASSLALLTNEQFF.

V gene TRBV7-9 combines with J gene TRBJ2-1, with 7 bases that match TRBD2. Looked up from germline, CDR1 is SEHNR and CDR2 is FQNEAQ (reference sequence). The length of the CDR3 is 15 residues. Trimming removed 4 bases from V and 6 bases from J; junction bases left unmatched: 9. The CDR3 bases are TGTGCCAGCAGCTCTAGCGGTACTAACCTCAATGAGCAGTTCTTC. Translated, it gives CASSSSGTNLNEQFF.

DNA of the CDR3: TGCGCCAGCAGCGGTGGGGCCGTTAAGGATACGCAGTATTTT. It is translated as CASSGGAVKDTQYF. This chain links TRBV5-1 with TRBJ2-3; D may be TRBD1 (5 bases). CDR1 and CDR2 (germline): SGHRS, YFSETQ. V lost 4 bases and J 6 bases, leaving 15 bases between the germline ends. The CDR3 sequence is 14 residues long.

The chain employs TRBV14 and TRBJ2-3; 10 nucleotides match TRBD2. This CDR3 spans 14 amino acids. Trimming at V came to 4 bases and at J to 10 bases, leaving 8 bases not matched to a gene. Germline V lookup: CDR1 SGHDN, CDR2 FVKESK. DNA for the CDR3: TGTGCCAGCAGCCCGTCAGCGGGAGGGCAGGCGCAGTATTTT. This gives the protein CASSPSAGGQAQYF.

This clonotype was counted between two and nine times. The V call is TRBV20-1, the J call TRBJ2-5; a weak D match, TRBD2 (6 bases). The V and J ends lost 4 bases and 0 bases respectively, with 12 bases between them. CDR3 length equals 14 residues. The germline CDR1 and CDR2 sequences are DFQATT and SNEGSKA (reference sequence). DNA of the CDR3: TGCAGTGCTACTAGCGAATGGTACCAAGAGACCCAGTACTTC. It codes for CSATSEWYQETQYF.

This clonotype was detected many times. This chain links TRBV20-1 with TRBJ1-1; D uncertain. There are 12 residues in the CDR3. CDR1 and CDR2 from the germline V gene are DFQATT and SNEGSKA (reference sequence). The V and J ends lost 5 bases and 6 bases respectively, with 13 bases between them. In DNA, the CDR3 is TGCAGTGCTGGACCTTTTGGCCCTGAAGCTTTCTTT. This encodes CSAGPFGPEAFF.

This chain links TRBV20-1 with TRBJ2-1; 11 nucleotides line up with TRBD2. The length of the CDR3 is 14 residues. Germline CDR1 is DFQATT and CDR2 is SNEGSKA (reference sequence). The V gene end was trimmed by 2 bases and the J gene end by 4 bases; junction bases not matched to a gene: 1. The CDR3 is CSARPSGGYNEQFF. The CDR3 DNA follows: TGCAGTGCTAGACCTAGCGGGGGGTACAATGAGCAGTTCTTC.

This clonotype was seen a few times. In nucleotides, the CDR3 is TGCGCCAGCAGCTTGTTAGGGGGCCCCGGGGCCAACGTCCTGACTTTC. Amino acid sequence: CASSLLGGPGANVLTF. The chain carries TRBV5-1 and TRBJ2-6, with TRBD1 matching 7 bases. With V trimmed by 1 base and J by 4 bases, 5 bases remained unmatched. This CDR3 comprises 16 residues. Germline CDR1 and CDR2: SGHRS and YFSETQ. Full variable domain (rest looked up from reference TRBV5-1 and TRBJ2-6): KAGVTQTPRYLIKTRGQQVTLSCSPISGHRSVSWYQQTPGQGLQFLFEYFSETQRNKGNFPGRFSGRQFSNSRSEMNVSTLELGDSALYLCASSLLGGPGANVLTFGAGSRLTVL.

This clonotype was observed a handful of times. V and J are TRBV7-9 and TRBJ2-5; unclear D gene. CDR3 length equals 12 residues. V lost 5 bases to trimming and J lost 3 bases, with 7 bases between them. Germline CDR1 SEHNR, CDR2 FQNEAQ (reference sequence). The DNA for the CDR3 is TGTGCCAGCAGCGGAAAGGAAGAGACCCAGTACTTC. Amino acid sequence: CASSGKEETQYF.

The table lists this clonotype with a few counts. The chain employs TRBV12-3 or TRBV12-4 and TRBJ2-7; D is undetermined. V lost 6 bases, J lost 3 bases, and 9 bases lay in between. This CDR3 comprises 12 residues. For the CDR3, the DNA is TGTGCCAGCAGACTCGGTGTCTACGAGCAGTACTTC. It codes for CASRLGVYEQYF.

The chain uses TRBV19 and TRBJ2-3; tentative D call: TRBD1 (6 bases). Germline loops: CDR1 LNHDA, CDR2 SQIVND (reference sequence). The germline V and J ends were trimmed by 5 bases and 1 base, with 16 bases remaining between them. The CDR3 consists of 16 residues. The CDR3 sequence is CASSSFTGTGTDTQYF. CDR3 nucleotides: TGTGCCAGTAGTTCTTTCACAGGGACGGGCACAGATACGCAGTATTTT.

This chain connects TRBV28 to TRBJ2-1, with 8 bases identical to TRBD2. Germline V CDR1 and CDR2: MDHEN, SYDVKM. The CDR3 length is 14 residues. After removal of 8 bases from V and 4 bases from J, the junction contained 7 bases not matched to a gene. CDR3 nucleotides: TGTGCCAGCTTCAGCGGGAGTCCTTACAATGAGCAGTTCTTC. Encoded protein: CASFSGSPYNEQFF.

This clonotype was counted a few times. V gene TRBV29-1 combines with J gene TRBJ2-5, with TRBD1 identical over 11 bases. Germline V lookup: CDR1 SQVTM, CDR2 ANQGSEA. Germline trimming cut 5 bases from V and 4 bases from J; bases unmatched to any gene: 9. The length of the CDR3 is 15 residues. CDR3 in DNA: TGCAGCGTTCGGACAGGGGGCGGATGGGGAGAGACCCAGTACTTC. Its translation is CSVRTGGGWGETQYF.